A single sample gave rise to the 29 T cell receptor beta chains below, sequenced in a study of cytomegalovirus exposure and HLA in healthy donors. The protocol was immunoSEQ multiplex PCR, while the TCRdb copy is restricted to in-frame clones and leaves out a portion. This sample has about 110,000 clones, with more than 75% found just once. What was sequenced was PBMCs. The receptors here all came from a woman aged 30 to 39 in good health and CMV-seropositive.

The count of this clone is one. The chain links TRBV2 to TRBJ2-7, with 12 bases lining up with TRBD1. The J segment lost 6 bases and the V segment lost 6 bases, leaving 6 bases of the junction unmatched. The CDR3 loop spans 14 amino acids. Germline-derived CDR1 and CDR2 are SNHLY and FYNNEI. The CDR3 DNA follows: TGTGCCAGCAGCCTTCGGGACAGGGGGCCCGAGCAGTACTTC. It specifies CASSLRDRGPEQYF.

The rearrangement links TRBV7-2 to TRBJ1-1, with 7 positions matching TRBD1. CDR3 length: 16 amino acids. Germline loops: CDR1 SGHTA, CDR2 FQGNSA. Trimming cost V 4 bases and J 3 bases; bases outside gene matches: 11. As DNA, the CDR3 is TGTGCCAGCAGCTGGATAAGACAGGGAGGAGACACTGAAGCTTTCTTT. Its protein is CASSWIRQGGDTEAFF.

This chain uses TRBV9 with TRBJ2-3; D not resolved. This CDR3 has 15 amino acids. With 0 bases removed from V and 2 bases from J, the gap between germline ends came to 10 bases. Germline V CDR1 and CDR2: SGDLS, YYNGEE. The CDR3 DNA is TGTGCCAGCAGCGTAGCCGTACAACACACAGATACGCAGTATTTT. Translation: CASSVAVQHTDTQYF.

This clone was counted a few times. The V gene is TRBV10-3, the J gene TRBJ2-7; D is ambiguous. The CDR3 has 12 amino acids. Germline V gene lookup returns CDR1 ENHRY and CDR2 SYGVKD. V dropped 2 bases and J dropped 4 bases, with 6 bases sitting between them. CDR3 in amino acids: CAISEGHYEQYF. CDR3 nucleotide sequence: TGTGCCATCAGTGAGGGCCATTACGAGCAGTACTTC.

The J gene is TRBJ1-1, the V gene TRBV3-1 (or the pseudogene TRBV3-2); unclear D gene. CDR3 length: 9 amino acids. Between the trimmed V and J ends, which lost 4 bases and 12 bases, there was a span of 6 bases. The germline CDR1 and CDR2 sequences are LGHDT and YNNKEL (reference sequence). For the CDR3, the DNA is TGTGCCAGCAGCCCCCCTACTTTCTTT. Amino acid sequence: CASSPPTFF.

This chain connects TRBV6-1 to TRBJ1-1; TRBD1 might be the D (6 bases). The germline V gene encodes CDR1 MNHNS and CDR2 SASEGT. V lost 7 bases and J lost 1, with 13 bases in between. This CDR3 contains 14 residues. The CDR3 loop reads CASTIGTQNTEAFF. CDR3 nucleotides: TGTGCCAGCACTATCGGGACACAGAACACTGAAGCTTTCTTT.

The rearrangement links TRBV7-3 to TRBJ2-2; maybe TRBD2 (5 bases). Per germline, CDR1 SGHTA and CDR2 FQGTGA. The V gene lost 2 bases and the J gene lost 0 bases, with 7 bases spanning the gap. CDR3 length: 15 amino acids. This chain's CDR3 is CASSLVGTNTGELFF. DNA for the CDR3: TGTGCCAGCAGCTTAGTCGGGACGAACACCGGGGAGCTGTTTTTT.

For the CDR3, the DNA is TGTGCCAGTAGTTCCAAGCCGGGACAGGGGTTCTATGGCTACACCTTC. Protein: CASSSKPGQGFYGYTF. The V call is TRBV19, the J call TRBJ1-2, with 10 nucleotides matching TRBD1. The CDR3 covers 16 residues. V dropped 5 bases and J dropped 4; count of bases not matched to a gene: 10. CDR1 and CDR2 from the germline V gene are LNHDA and SQIVND (reference sequence). The full variable domain, completed using reference TRBV19 and TRBJ1-2, is DGGITQSPKYLFRKEGQNVTLSCEQNLNHDAMYWYRQDPGQGLRLIYYSQIVNDFQKGDIAEGYSVSREKKESFPLTVTSAQKNPTAFYLCASSSKPGQGFYGYTFGSGTRLTVV.

The gene calls are TRBV4-1 and TRBJ2-1, with a weak D call TRBD2 (6 bases). There are 14 residues in the CDR3. V lost 3 bases, J lost 4 bases, and 10 bases lay in between. Germline V lookup: CDR1 MGHRA, CDR2 YSYEKL. CDR3 sequence (DNA): TGCGCCAGCAGCCACCGACTAGTTTACAATGAGCAGTTCTTC. Amino acids: CASSHRLVYNEQFF.

The chain uses TRBV28 and TRBJ2-7; D is perhaps TRBD1 (5 bases). CDR3 length: 12 residues. V was pared by 6 bases and J by 3 bases, with 9 bases between. The germline V gene encodes CDR1 MDHEN and CDR2 SYDVKM. The CDR3 protein is CASRSGFYEQYF. As DNA, the CDR3 is TGTGCCAGCAGGTCAGGGTTCTACGAGCAGTACTTC.

This clone was seen just once. This rearrangement joins TRBV4-1 to TRBJ2-7; D gene ambiguous. Trimming took off 0 bases at V and 3 bases at J, with 9 bases between the two ends. The CDR3 consists of 14 residues. Germline lookup yields CDR1 MGHRA and CDR2 YSYEKL. The CDR3 protein is CASSQDRGYYEQYF. The CDR3 DNA reads TGCGCCAGCAGCCAAGATCGAGGATACTACGAGCAGTACTTC.

CDR3 protein: CASSPTTGTNTEAFF. For the CDR3, the DNA is TGTGCCAGCAGCCCTACGACAGGGACGAACACTGAAGCTTTCTTT. The chain uses TRBV5-4 and TRBJ1-1; 7 bases agree with TRBD1. The ends lost 4 bases at V and 1 base at J; junction bases unmatched: 7. This CDR3 comprises 15 residues. The germline gives CDR1 SGHNT, CDR2 YYREEE (reference sequence).

This clone was picked up many times. The chain employs TRBV2 and TRBJ1-1, with TRBD1 identical over 10 bases. The CDR3 is 14 amino acids. The trim removed 5 bases at V and 3 bases at J, leaving 3 bases unmatched. Germline V gives CDR1 SNHLY, CDR2 FYNNEI. CDR3 residues: CASSSTGGYTEAFF. The DNA for the CDR3 is TGTGCCAGCAGTTCGACAGGGGGCTACACTGAAGCTTTCTTT.

The gene calls are TRBV16 and TRBJ2-7, with 9 positions matching TRBD2. In germline, CDR1 is KGHSY, CDR2 FQNENV. The length of the CDR3 is 15 residues. V was pared by 4 bases and J by 3 bases, with 7 bases of the junction left unmatched. As DNA, the CDR3 is TGTGCCAGCAGCCTTGCGGGTAGCGGGAGCTACGAGCAGTACTTC. Its translation: CASSLAGSGSYEQYF. The full variable domain, rest sourced from reference TRBV16 and TRBJ2-7, is GEEVAQTPKHLVRGEGQKAKLYCAPIKGHSYVFWYQQVLKNEFKFLISFQNENVFDETGMPKERFSAKCLPNSPCSLEIQATKLEDSAVYFCASSLAGSGSYEQYFGPGTRLTVT.

The chain uses TRBV5-1 and TRBJ1-2; possibly TRBD1 for D (6 bases). Trimming took off 4 bases at V and 6 bases at J, with 16 bases between the two ends. Germline CDR1 SGHRS, CDR2 YFSETQ. The CDR3 contains 14 residues. Here the CDR3 reads CASSPRTAFDGYTF. DNA of the CDR3: TGCGCCAGCAGCCCACGGACAGCCTTCGATGGCTACACCTTC.

The chain uses TRBV2 and TRBJ2-5, with 16 positions matching TRBD2. The CDR3 totals 15 residues. With 7 bases clipped from V and 10 bases from J, the junction kept 9 bases outside the gene matches. Germline V gene lookup returns CDR1 SNHLY and CDR2 FYNNEI. CDR3 sequence reads: CASNPGLAGGGFQYF. CDR3 nucleotides: TGTGCCAGCAATCCGGGACTAGCGGGAGGGGGCTTCCAGTACTTC.

Only a few counts were recorded for this clone. The CDR3 bases are TGCGCCAGCAATGAAGCCAGGCGCCCTAATGGCTACACCTTC. It is translated as CASNEARRPNGYTF. The chain couples TRBV10-1 to TRBJ1-2, with D unresolved. The CDR3 loop spans 14 amino acids. The germline CDR1 and CDR2 sequences are WNHNN and SYGVQD (reference sequence). The V end lost 7 bases, the J end lost 6 bases, and 18 bases lay between the germline ends.

This clone occurred a few times. The chain has TRBV19 and TRBJ1-6; tentatively, D is TRBD1 (5 bases). The germline V gene encodes CDR1 LNHDA and CDR2 SQIVND (reference sequence). The CDR3 consists of 14 residues. Deletions cut 5 bases from V and 8 bases from J, with 13 bases between. Here the CDR3 DNA reads TGTGCCAGTAGTCCAGGGAAACGGTATTCACCCCTCCACTTT. This translates into CASSPGKRYSPLHF.

Here the CDR3 DNA reads TGTGCCAGTAGTATAAGAACACAGGGTCCAACCGGGGAGCTGTTTTTT. This translates into CASSIRTQGPTGELFF. V is TRBV19 and J is TRBJ2-2, with a possible D match to TRBD1 (6 bases). The CDR3 totals 16 residues. The germline V gene has CDR1 LNHDA and CDR2 SQIVND (reference sequence). V was pared by 2 bases and J by 5 bases, with 15 bases between.

CDR3 in amino acids: CASSLGLSDRLEQYF. The CDR3 DNA follows: TGTGCCAGCAGCTTAGGTCTTAGCGACCGCCTCGAGCAGTACTTC. The rearrangement joins TRBV13 to TRBJ2-7, with a possible D match to TRBD2 (5 bases). This CDR3 comprises 15 residues. V lost 0 bases and J lost 6, with 15 bases in between. From germline, CDR1 is PRHDT and CDR2 FYEKMQ (reference sequence).

The chain joins TRBV6-1 to TRBJ1-6; D remains ambiguous. V lost 2 bases and J lost 3, with 14 bases in between. The CDR3 has 17 residues. Looked up from germline, CDR1 is MNHNS and CDR2 is SASEGT. The CDR3 DNA follows: TGTGCCAGCAGTGAATCGTATGCAGAAGACTATAATTCACCCCTCCACTTT. Translation gives CASSESYAEDYNSPLHF.

The chain links TRBV4-2 to TRBJ2-5; possible D gene TRBD2, 7 bases. CDR1 LGHNA and CDR2 YNFKEQ come from the germline V gene. V lost 1 base and J lost 4, with 13 bases in between. The CDR3 totals 15 residues. The CDR3: CASSQGEGDRETQYF. As DNA, the CDR3 is TGTGCCAGCAGCCAAGGGGAGGGGGATAGAGAGACCCAGTACTTC.

This clone was seen more than once but under ten times. V gene TRBV5-5 combines with J gene TRBJ1-6, with D possibly TRBD1 on 5 matching bases. The germline V gene has CDR1 SGHKS and CDR2 YYEKEE (reference sequence). The CDR3 spans 13 residues. The V end lost 0 bases, the J end lost 10 bases, and 8 bases lay between the germline ends. CDR3 nucleotides: TGTGCCAGCAGCTTGGTGCGGGACTCACCCCTCCACTTT. It specifies CASSLVRDSPLHF. The full variable domain, in which reference TRBV5-5 and TRBJ1-6 provide the parts outside the CDR3, is DAGVTQSPTHLIKTRGQQVTLRCSPISGHKSVSWYQQVLGQGPQFIFQYYEKEERGRGNFPDRFSARQFPNYSSELNVNALLLGDSALYLCASSLVRDSPLHFGNGTRLTVT.

The chain joins TRBV6-1 to TRBJ1-1; no definite D call. Germline CDR1 reads MNHNS; CDR2 reads SASEGT. V lost 6 bases and J lost 0, with 14 bases in between. The CDR3 spans 15 residues. The CDR3: CASSSGKLMNTEAFF. The DNA for the CDR3 is TGTGCCAGCAGCTCGGGAAAACTCATGAACACTGAAGCTTTCTTT.

The genes are TRBV7-3 and TRBJ1-5; D call uncertain. The ends were cut back, 3 bases at V and 5 bases at J, with 8 bases in the middle. The CDR3 is 13 amino acids. The germline V gene encodes CDR1 SGHTA and CDR2 FQGTGA. The CDR3 sequence is CASSLSPDQPQHF. The CDR3, as DNA: TGTGCCAGCAGCTTGTCCCCGGATCAGCCCCAGCATTTT.

The J gene is TRBJ1-2, the V gene TRBV11-1; 7 positions match TRBD1. The CDR3 runs 15 residues. From germline, CDR1 is SGHAT and CDR2 FQDESV (reference sequence). The V gene end was trimmed by 5 bases and the J gene end by 2 bases; junction bases not matched to a gene: 8. DNA of the CDR3: TGTGCCAGCAGCCCCGATCCGACAGGGAACTATGGCTACACCTTC. Amino acids: CASSPDPTGNYGYTF.

CDR3 sequence reads: CASSSLGRGENSPLHF. The CDR3 DNA reads TGTGCCAGCAGTTCCTTGGGGCGGGGAGAAAATTCACCCCTCCACTTT. The gene calls are TRBV6-5 and TRBJ1-6; possibly TRBD1 for D (5 bases). Trimming removed 4 bases at V and 7 bases at J, with 17 bases between. Germline CDR1 and CDR2: MNHEY and SVGAGI. This CDR3 has 16 residues.

The chain links TRBV5-1 to TRBJ2-5; 11 nucleotides agree with TRBD1. Per the germline V gene, CDR1 is SGHRS and CDR2 is YFSETQ. CDR3 length: 16 amino acids. V gave up 4 bases and J gave up 2 bases; unmatched junction bases: 7. The CDR3 region is CASSKRTGGKQETQYF. In nucleotides, the CDR3 is TGCGCCAGCAGCAAACGGACAGGGGGCAAACAAGAGACCCAGTACTTC.

This clone was counted a single time. V is TRBV5-1 and J is TRBJ2-3; D might be TRBD1 (5 bases). The CDR3 runs to 14 residues. Trimming stripped 1 base from V and 5 bases from J, with 11 bases between. Germline V gene data show CDR1 as SGHRS and CDR2 as YFSETQ. DNA of the CDR3: TGCGCCAGCAGCTTGAAGCAGGGAATAGATACGCAGTATTTT. Its protein product is CASSLKQGIDTQYF.